The clone carrying this T cell receptor (beta chain) was recorded a few times. This entry belongs to a study of control samples from healthy donors and cancer patients. The CDR3 is 14 amino acids. Deletions cut 0 bases from V and 5 bases from J, with 9 bases between. Germline values: CDR1 MNHEY, CDR2 SVGEGT. Method: immunoSEQ multiplex PCR; TCRdb's copy keeps in-frame clones and lacks some. The sample carries more than 45,000 clones, 80% to 95% recorded once. This chain joins TRBV6-2 or TRBV6-3 and TRBJ2-3; no reliable D call. The TCR was taken from a man aged 30 to 39 with colorectal cancer. The material sequenced was PBMCs. CDR3 in amino acids: CASSYSLGLDTQYF. As DNA, the CDR3 is TGTGCCAGCAGTTACTCCCTAGGTTTAGATACGCAGTATTTT.